Listed below are T cell receptor beta chains from one sample, sequenced in a study of T cell responses to AZD1222 COVID-19 vaccine. The method was immunoSEQ multiplex PCR; TCRdb's version includes in-frame clones alone and lacks a portion of them. Of about 190,000 clones listed, about 87% are singletons. The sample consisted of peripheral blood, taken on day 0 of MenACWY control vaccination. Receptor source: an adult in good health. Each CDR3 is given with its conserved first and last residue. A D gene is named only where the DNA matches it firmly. Clone size is shown for a subset of rows, as once, few, many or a class of expanded clone.

v_call	d_call	clone_size	j_call	cdr3_aa	cdr3_nt
TRBV2	TRBD2	NA	TRBJ2-3	CASSVTGGPRDTQYF	TGTGCCAGCAGTGTAACGGGGGGGCCCAGAGATACGCAGTATTTT
TRBV6-1	NA	NA	TRBJ2-5	CASSETSREETQYF	TGTGCCAGCAGTGAAACCAGCAGGGAAGAGACCCAGTACTTC
TRBV7-2	TRBD1	NA	TRBJ1-6	CASSRDRSNSPLHF	TGTGCCAGCAGCCGGGACAGGAGTAATTCACCCCTCCACTTT
TRBV30	TRBD2	NA	TRBJ2-7	CAWSVGDYYEQYF	TGTGCCTGGAGTGTAGGGGACTACTACGAGCAGTACTTC
TRBV5-6	NA	NA	TRBJ1-5	CASSLNSNQPQHF	TGTGCCAGCAGCTTGAATAGCAATCAGCCCCAGCATTTT
TRBV19	NA	NA	TRBJ2-2	CASSWAGRNTGELFF	TGTGCCAGTAGTTGGGCGGGGAGGAACACCGGGGAGCTGTTTTTT
TRBV5-4	TRBD2	NA	TRBJ2-3	CASSSGLAGEASTDTQYF	TGTGCCAGCAGCTCGGGACTAGCGGGAGAGGCAAGCACAGATACGCAGTATTTT
TRBV14	TRBD2	NA	TRBJ2-5	CASSQTTYGTSGAETQYF	TGTGCCAGCAGCCAAACAACCTACGGGACTAGCGGGGCAGAGACCCAGTACTTC
TRBV28	NA	NA	TRBJ1-5	CASNLRGGRSQPQHF	TGTGCCAGCAACCTACGGGGGGGTAGAAGTCAGCCCCAGCATTTT
TRBV9	TRBD2	once	TRBJ2-1	CASSPRPSGAYNEQFF	TGTGCCAGCAGCCCCCGCCCTAGCGGGGCCTACAATGAGCAGTTCTTC
TRBV7-8	TRBD2	NA	TRBJ2-7	CASSRAGAEQYF	TGTGCCAGCAGCAGAGCGGGAGCCGAGCAGTACTTC
TRBV27	NA	NA	TRBJ2-6	CASHPEGSGANVLTF	TGTGCCAGCCATCCCGAGGGATCTGGGGCCAACGTCCTGACTTTC
TRBV6-5	TRBD1	NA	TRBJ1-5	CASSSTGTGWDQPQHF	TGTGCCAGCAGTTCCACCGGGACAGGGTGGGATCAGCCCCAGCATTTT
TRBV4-3	NA	NA	TRBJ1-2	CASSHGQTNYGYTF	TGCGCCAGCAGCCACGGCCAAACTAACTATGGCTACACCTTC
TRBV6-5	TRBD1	NA	TRBJ1-1	CASGPDRGNTEAFF	TGTGCCAGCGGCCCGGACAGGGGTAACACTGAAGCTTTCTTT
TRBV9	TRBD1	NA	TRBJ1-4	CASSVGGQAATNEKLFF	TGTGCCAGCAGCGTCGGAGGACAGGCTGCAACTAATGAAAAACTGTTTTTT
TRBV5-1	NA	NA	TRBJ2-3	CASSPEGSTDTQYF	TGCGCCAGCAGTCCTGAGGGGAGCACAGATACGCAGTATTTT
TRBV30	TRBD2	NA	TRBJ2-1	CAWSAQGLAGGNEQFF	TGTGCCTGGAGTGCCCAGGGACTAGCGGGAGGAAATGAGCAGTTCTTC
TRBV18	TRBD2	once	TRBJ2-5	CASSPTSGSGETQYF	TGTGCCAGCTCACCGACTAGCGGGTCAGGGGAGACCCAGTACTTC
TRBV5-4	NA	NA	TRBJ1-1	CASSGLGGTEAFF	TGTGCCAGCAGCGGTTTAGGGGGCACTGAAGCTTTCTTT
TRBV4-1	TRBD2	NA	TRBJ2-1	CASSQAVAGATSYNEQFF	TGCGCCAGCAGCCAAGCCGTAGCGGGGGCCACCTCTTACAATGAGCAGTTCTTC
TRBV6-2/TRBV6-3	TRBD2	NA	TRBJ2-2	CASSRDYATGELFF	TGTGCCAGCAGTAGGGACTACGCTACCGGGGAGCTGTTTTTT
TRBV5-1	NA	NA	TRBJ2-5	CASSLVGYQETQYF	TGCGCCAGCAGCTTGGTGGGGTACCAAGAGACCCAGTACTTC
TRBV18	NA	NA	TRBJ1-3	CASSPAGSGSGNTIYF	TGTGCCAGCTCACCAGCAGGGTCTGGCTCTGGAAACACCATATATTTT
TRBV6-2/TRBV6-3	NA	NA	TRBJ2-5	CASSYSVIQETQYF	TGTGCCAGCAGTTACTCGGTTATCCAAGAGACCCAGTACTTC
TRBV14	TRBD1	few	TRBJ1-2	CASSQNRGLVYTF	TGTGCCAGCAGCCAGAACAGGGGGTTGGTCTACACCTTC
TRBV30	NA	NA	TRBJ1-6	CAWSVQGGSSPLHF	TGTGCCTGGAGTGTACAGGGCGGTAGTTCACCCCTCCACTTT
TRBV6-5	TRBD2	once	TRBJ2-7	CASSSSGGTYEQYF	TGTGCCAGCAGTTCTAGCGGGGGAACCTACGAGCAGTACTTC
TRBV18	NA	NA	TRBJ1-4	CASSPRGAPNEKLFF	TGTGCCAGCTCACCACGGGGGGCTCCTAATGAAAAACTGTTTTTT
TRBV29-1	NA	once	TRBJ1-3	CSARSGNTIYF	TGCAGCGCTCGTAGCGGAAACACCATATATTTT
TRBV28	TRBD2	NA	TRBJ2-7	CASSRGGGSGTYEQYF	TGTGCCAGCAGTCGGGGCGGGGGTAGCGGGACCTACGAGCAGTACTTC
TRBV15	NA	NA	TRBJ1-2	CATSGLQSWGGYTF	TGTGCCACCAGCGGTCTACAATCCTGGGGAGGCTACACCTTC
TRBV28	TRBD1	NA	TRBJ1-2	CASSPRGDGYTF	TGTGCCAGCAGTCCCAGGGGGGACGGCTACACCTTC
TRBV28	TRBD1	NA	TRBJ2-7	CASSPPGGAYEQYF	TGTGCCAGCAGCCCCCCAGGGGGAGCCTACGAGCAGTACTTC
TRBV9	NA	NA	TRBJ2-3	CASSVASGTSTDTQYF	TGTGCCAGCAGCGTAGCCAGCGGAACTAGCACAGATACGCAGTATTTT
TRBV6-2/TRBV6-3	NA	NA	TRBJ2-7	CASSYRTASYEQYF	TGTGCCAGCAGTTACCGGACAGCCTCCTACGAGCAGTACTTC
TRBV27	NA	NA	TRBJ2-7	CASSSSLGTLAYEQYF	TGTGCCAGCAGTTCGAGTCTCGGGACACTTGCCTACGAGCAGTACTTC
TRBV4-3	NA	NA	TRBJ2-7	CASSQGQGGGYEQYF	TGCGCCAGCAGCCAAGGGCAGGGGGGAGGGTACGAGCAGTACTTC
TRBV10-2	TRBD2	NA	TRBJ2-7	CASSAEPSGRNTYEQYF	TGCGCCAGCAGTGCAGAGCCCAGCGGGAGGAACACCTACGAGCAGTACTTC
TRBV2	NA	NA	TRBJ1-4	CASSDTTRGEKLFF	TGTGCCAGCAGTGATACAACTCGGGGAGAAAAACTGTTTTTT
TRBV2	NA	NA	TRBJ1-5	CASSGWSNQPQHF	TGTGCCAGCAGTGGGTGGTCAAATCAGCCCCAGCATTTT
TRBV9	TRBD2	once	TRBJ2-2	CASTPTHNSGAGAGELFF	TGTGCCAGCACCCCAACCCATAATAGCGGGGCGGGGGCCGGGGAGCTGTTTTTT
TRBV6-1	TRBD1	NA	TRBJ1-1	CASSELGTAPEAFF	TGTGCCAGCAGTGAGCTCGGGACAGCCCCTGAAGCTTTCTTT
TRBV28	TRBD1	NA	TRBJ1-3	CASSLAGGSGNTIYF	TGTGCCAGCAGTTTGGCAGGGGGCTCTGGAAACACCATATATTTT
TRBV9	NA	once	TRBJ2-3	CASTGGDISTDTQYF	TGTGCCAGCACCGGAGGGGACATCTCGACAGATACGCAGTATTTT
TRBV5-4	NA	NA	TRBJ1-1	CASSMPGPASSSAFF	TGTGCCAGCAGCATGCCGGGACCCGCATCTAGTTCAGCTTTCTTT
TRBV18	NA	once	TRBJ2-7	CASSLGTTRGEQYF	TGTGCCAGCTCACTTGGGACCACGAGGGGCGAGCAGTACTTC
TRBV28	NA	few	TRBJ2-5	CASSLSADGRRETQYF	TGTGCCAGCAGTTTATCCGCCGACGGCAGAAGGGAGACCCAGTACTTC
TRBV13	NA	NA	TRBJ1-5	CASSLDGNQPQHF	TGTGCCAGCAGCTTAGACGGAAATCAGCCCCAGCATTTT
TRBV7-9	NA	NA	TRBJ1-1	CASSPPGDGFNTEAFF	TGTGCCAGCAGCCCTCCAGGGGACGGTTTTAACACTGAAGCTTTCTTT
TRBV10-3	TRBD2	NA	TRBJ2-5	CAISDELAGGQETQYF	TGTGCCATCAGTGATGAACTAGCGGGGGGGCAAGAGACCCAGTACTTC
TRBV28	NA	NA	TRBJ2-7	CASSLWGNGQSSYEQYF	TGTGCCAGCAGTTTATGGGGTAACGGCCAAAGCTCCTACGAGCAGTACTTC
TRBV2	NA	NA	TRBJ1-2	CASSSTGFDYGYTF	TGTGCCAGCAGCTCCACAGGGTTCGACTATGGCTACACCTTC